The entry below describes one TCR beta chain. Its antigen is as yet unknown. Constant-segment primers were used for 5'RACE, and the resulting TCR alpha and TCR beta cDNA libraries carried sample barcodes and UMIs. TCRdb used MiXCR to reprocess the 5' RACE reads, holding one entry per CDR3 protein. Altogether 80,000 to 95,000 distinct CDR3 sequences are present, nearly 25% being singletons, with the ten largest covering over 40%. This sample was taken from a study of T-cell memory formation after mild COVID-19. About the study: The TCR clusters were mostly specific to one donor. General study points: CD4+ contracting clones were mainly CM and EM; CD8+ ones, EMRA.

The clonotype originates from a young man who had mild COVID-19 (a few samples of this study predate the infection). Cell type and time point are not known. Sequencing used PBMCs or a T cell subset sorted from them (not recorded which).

CDR3 sequence reads: CASSTTGDSSPLHF. The CDR3 DNA sequence: TGTGCCAGCAGCACCACAGGGGACAGTTCACCCCTCCACTTT. The chain couples TRBV6-5 to TRBJ1-6, with TRBD1 matching over 7 bases. Germline values: CDR1 MNHEY, CDR2 SVGAGI. This CDR3 is built from 14 residues. Trimming at V came to 6 bases and at J to 9 bases, leaving 8 bases not matched to a gene.